This T cell receptor (beta chain) was identified during a study of graft-versus-host responses after intestinal transplantation. Study-wide context: Multivisceral, liver-intestinal, or isolated intestinal grafts were transplanted into recipients. Findings and caveats of the study: Allograft graft-versus-host to host-versus-graft clonal ratios ran high in patients with graft-donor T cell macrochimerism. Association was observed between peak circulating GvH clone levels and early post-transplant HvG declines.

The researchers put some 200,000 CFSE-labeled responder cells into plates with some 200,000 irradiated, violet-dye-labeled stimulator cells. Sorted cells were CFSE-low CD3+CD4+ or CD3+CD8+ proliferating responders. Sequencing used immunoSEQ multiplex PCR; TCRdb keeps in-frame clones, though not all of them. The sample has about 12,000 clones; around a third are singletons. The material sequenced was alloreactive CD8+ T cells from a mixed lymphocyte reaction culture, taken before intestinal transplant. Subset described: CFSE-low proliferating T cells sorted from roughly six-day pre-transplant mixed lymphocyte reaction (GvH or HvG direction). The receptor was derived from a human patient who received an intestinal transplant.

CDR3 in amino acids: CASSQGGWPGEFF. The CDR3, as DNA: TGCGCCAGCAGCCAAGGTGGTTGGCCCGGGGAGTTCTTC. V usage is TRBV4-3 and J usage is TRBJ2-1; D possibly corresponds to TRBD2 (5 bases). V was pared by 1 base and J by 14 bases, with 15 bases between. This CDR3 spans 13 amino acids. From germline, CDR1 is LGHNA and CDR2 YSLEER.